This TCR beta chain was obtained from a study of response to subunit inactivated influenza vaccine. The ends were cut back, 0 bases at V and 0 bases at J, with 9 bases in the middle. The germline CDR1 and CDR2 sequences are SGHVS and FQNEAQ. This CDR3 has 16 residues. MiXCR, run by TCRdb on the RT-PCR reads, gives a single entry per CDR3 protein. The table has hundreds of thousands of distinct CDR3 sequences, around 8% seen once. Study-level findings and limits: Few new T cells, the authors suggested, are recruited by each seasonal influenza vaccination.

This clonotype was seen many times. Its antigen remains unidentified. The chain combines TRBV7-8 with TRBJ2-1; D unresolved. The material was PBMCs from blood, obtained around 2 years after vaccination. The sequence was obtained from a man between 50 and 69 years old who received an inactivated influenza vaccine. The CDR3 protein is CASSLALLTSYNEQFF. CDR3 DNA sequence: TGTGCCAGCAGCTTAGCGCTGTTAACCTCCTACAATGAGCAGTTCTTC.